The present entry profiles one TCR beta chain with its context. CDR1 is SGHAT and CDR2 is FQDESV in the germline V gene (reference sequence). The trim removed 4 bases at V and 3 bases at J, leaving 6 bases unmatched. This CDR3 contains 15 residues. Under the authors' procedure: Amplification with reference gene primers provided the estimates of nucleated cell counts. This table comes from immunoSEQ multiplex PCR, and its TCRdb copy is limited to in-frame clones, with some not included. For V, J and clone size, that table is used; D and trimming come from the DNA. The table records 45,000 to 65,000 clones, nearly 90% of them present only once. This sample is part of a study of blood T cell repertoires in COVID-19. Turning to the study itself: From the United States, Italy and Spain came samples of acute and convalescent COVID-19.

The specimen sequenced was peripheral blood. The receptor was isolated from a man aged 55 to 69 with active COVID-19. The rearrangement links TRBV11-1 to TRBJ1-2; 9 nucleotides align to TRBD1. The CDR3 spells CASSSGQGIDYGYTF. The CDR3 bases are TGTGCCAGCAGCTCGGGACAGGGTATTGACTATGGCTACACCTTC.